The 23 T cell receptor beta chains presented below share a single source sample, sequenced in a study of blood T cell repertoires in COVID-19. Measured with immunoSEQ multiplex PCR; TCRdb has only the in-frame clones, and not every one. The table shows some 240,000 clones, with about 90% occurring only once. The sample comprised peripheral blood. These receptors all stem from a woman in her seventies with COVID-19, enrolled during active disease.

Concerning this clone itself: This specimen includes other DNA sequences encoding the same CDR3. CDR3 coding DNA: TGCGCCAGCAGTCTGGGGACAGCGAATGAAAAACTGTTTTTT. This encodes CASSLGTANEKLFF. The rearrangement joins TRBV5-1 to TRBJ1-4; 7 bases align to TRBD1. Germline lookup yields CDR1 SGHRS and CDR2 YFSETQ. The J segment lost 5 bases and the V segment lost 5 bases, leaving 6 bases of the junction unmatched. The CDR3 extends over 14 amino acids.

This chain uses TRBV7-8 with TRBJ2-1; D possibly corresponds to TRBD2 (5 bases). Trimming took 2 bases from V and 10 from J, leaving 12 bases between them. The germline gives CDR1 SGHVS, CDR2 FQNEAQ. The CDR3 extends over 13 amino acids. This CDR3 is CASSLLRTGEQFF. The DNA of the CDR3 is TGTGCCAGCAGCTTACTTCGTACGGGAGAGCAGTTCTTC.

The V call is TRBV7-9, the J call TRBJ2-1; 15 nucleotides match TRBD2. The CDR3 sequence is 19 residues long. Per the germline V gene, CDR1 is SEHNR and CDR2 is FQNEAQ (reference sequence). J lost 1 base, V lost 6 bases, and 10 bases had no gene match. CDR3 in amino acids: CASRGGLAGGQPSYNEQFF. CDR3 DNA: TGTGCCAGCAGAGGGGGACTAGCGGGAGGCCAACCTTCCTACAATGAGCAGTTCTTC.

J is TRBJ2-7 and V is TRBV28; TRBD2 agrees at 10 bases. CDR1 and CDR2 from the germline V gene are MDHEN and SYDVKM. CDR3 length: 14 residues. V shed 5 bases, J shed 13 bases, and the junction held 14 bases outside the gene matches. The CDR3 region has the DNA TGTGCCAGCAGTGAACTACCGCTTAGCGGGAGGTTCTACTTC. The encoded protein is CASSELPLSGRFYF.

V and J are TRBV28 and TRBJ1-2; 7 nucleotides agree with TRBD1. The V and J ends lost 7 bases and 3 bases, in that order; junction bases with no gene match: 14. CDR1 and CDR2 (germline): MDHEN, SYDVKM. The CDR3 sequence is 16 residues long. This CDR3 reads CASNTLTGRQDYGYTF. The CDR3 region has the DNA TGTGCCAGCAATACCCTGACAGGGCGTCAGGACTATGGCTACACCTTC.

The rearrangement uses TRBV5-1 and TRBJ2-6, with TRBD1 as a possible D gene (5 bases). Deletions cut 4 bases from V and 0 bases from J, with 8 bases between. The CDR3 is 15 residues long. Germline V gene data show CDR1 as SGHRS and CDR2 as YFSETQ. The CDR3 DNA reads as TGCGCCAGCAGCAGCAGGGTCTCTGGGGCCAACGTCCTGACTTTC. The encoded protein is CASSSRVSGANVLTF.

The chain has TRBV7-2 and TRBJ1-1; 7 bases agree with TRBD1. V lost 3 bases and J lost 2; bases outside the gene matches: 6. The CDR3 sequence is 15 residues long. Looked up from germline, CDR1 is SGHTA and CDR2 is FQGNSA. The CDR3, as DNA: TGTGCCAGCAGCTTTAGGACAGGACCTAACACTGAAGCTTTCTTT. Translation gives CASSFRTGPNTEAFF.

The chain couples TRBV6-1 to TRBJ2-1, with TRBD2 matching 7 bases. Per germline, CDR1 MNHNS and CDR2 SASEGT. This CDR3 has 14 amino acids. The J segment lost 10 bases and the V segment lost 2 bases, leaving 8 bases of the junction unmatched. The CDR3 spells CASSESRGDWEQFF. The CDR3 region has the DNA TGTGCCAGCAGTGAATCACGGGGGGACTGGGAGCAGTTCTTC.

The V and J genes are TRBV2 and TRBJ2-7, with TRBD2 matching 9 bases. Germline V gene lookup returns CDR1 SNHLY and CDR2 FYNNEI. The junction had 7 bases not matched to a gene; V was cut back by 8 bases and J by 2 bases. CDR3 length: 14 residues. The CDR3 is CASVSGSLPYEQYF. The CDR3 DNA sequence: TGTGCCAGCGTTAGCGGGAGCCTACCCTACGAGCAGTACTTC.

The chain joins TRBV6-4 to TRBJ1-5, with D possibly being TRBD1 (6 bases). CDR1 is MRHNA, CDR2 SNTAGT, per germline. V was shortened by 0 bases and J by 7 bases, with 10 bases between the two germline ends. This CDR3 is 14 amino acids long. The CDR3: CASSDSGGQQPQHF. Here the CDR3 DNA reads TGTGCCAGCAGTGACTCCGGGGGGCAGCAGCCCCAGCATTTT.

The CDR3 loop reads CASSEGHTSSYEQYF. CDR3 nucleotides: TGCGCCAGCAGCGAAGGACATACAAGCTCCTACGAGCAGTACTTC. The rearrangement joins TRBV5-1 to TRBJ2-7; tentative D call: TRBD1 (5 bases). Germline lookup yields CDR1 SGHRS and CDR2 YFSETQ. This CDR3 is 15 amino acids long. Trimming stripped 4 bases from V and 0 bases from J, with 14 bases between.

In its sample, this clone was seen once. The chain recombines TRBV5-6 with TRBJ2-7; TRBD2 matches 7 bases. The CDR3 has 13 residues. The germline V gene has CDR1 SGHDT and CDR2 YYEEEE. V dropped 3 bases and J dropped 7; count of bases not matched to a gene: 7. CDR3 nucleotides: TGTGCCAGCAGCTACAGACTAGCAGGAGAGCAGTACTTC. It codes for CASSYRLAGEQYF. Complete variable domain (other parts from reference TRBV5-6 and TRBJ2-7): DAGVTQSPTHLIKTRGQQVTLRCSPKSGHDTVSWYQQALGQGPQFIFQYYEEEERQRGNFPDRFSGHQFPNYSSELNVNALLLGDSALYLCASSYRLAGEQYFGPGTRLTVT.

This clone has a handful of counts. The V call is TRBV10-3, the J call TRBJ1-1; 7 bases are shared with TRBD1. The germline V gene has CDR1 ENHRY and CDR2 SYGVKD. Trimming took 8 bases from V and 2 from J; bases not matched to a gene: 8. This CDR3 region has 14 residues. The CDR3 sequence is CAISGRQGNTEAFF. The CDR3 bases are TGTGCCATCTCCGGGAGACAGGGTAACACTGAAGCTTTCTTT.

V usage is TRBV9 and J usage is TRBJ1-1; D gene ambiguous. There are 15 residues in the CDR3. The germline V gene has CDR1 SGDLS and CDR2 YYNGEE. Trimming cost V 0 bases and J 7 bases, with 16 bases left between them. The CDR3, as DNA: TGTGCCAGCAGCGTAGATGGGCAACCTTTGTATGAAGCTTTCTTT. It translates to CASSVDGQPLYEAFF.

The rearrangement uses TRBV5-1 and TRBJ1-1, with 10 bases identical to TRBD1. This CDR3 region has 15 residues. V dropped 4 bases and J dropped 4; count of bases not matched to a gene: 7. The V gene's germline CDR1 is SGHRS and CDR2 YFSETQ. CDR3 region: CASSRDRGGGTEAFF. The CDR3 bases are TGCGCCAGCAGCCGGGACAGGGGAGGAGGCACTGAAGCTTTCTTT.

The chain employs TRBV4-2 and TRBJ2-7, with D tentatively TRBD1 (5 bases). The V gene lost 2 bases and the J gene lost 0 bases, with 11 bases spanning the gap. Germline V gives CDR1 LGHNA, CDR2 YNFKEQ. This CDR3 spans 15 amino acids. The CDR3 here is CASSQTRQPSYEQYF. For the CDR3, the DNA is TGTGCCAGCAGCCAAACCCGACAGCCCTCCTACGAGCAGTACTTC.

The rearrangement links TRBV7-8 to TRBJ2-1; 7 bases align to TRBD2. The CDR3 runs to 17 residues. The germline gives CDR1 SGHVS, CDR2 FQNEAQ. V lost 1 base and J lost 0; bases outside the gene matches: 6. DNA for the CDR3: TGTGCCAGCAGCTTAGAATGGCGGACTAGCTCCTACAATGAGCAGTTCTTC. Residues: CASSLEWRTSSYNEQFF.

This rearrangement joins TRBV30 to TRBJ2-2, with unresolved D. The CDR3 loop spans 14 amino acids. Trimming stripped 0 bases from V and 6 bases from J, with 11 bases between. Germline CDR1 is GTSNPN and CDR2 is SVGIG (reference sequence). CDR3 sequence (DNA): TGTGCCTGGAGTGTACGATTAGAACCCGGGGAGCTGTTTTTT. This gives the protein CAWSVRLEPGELFF.

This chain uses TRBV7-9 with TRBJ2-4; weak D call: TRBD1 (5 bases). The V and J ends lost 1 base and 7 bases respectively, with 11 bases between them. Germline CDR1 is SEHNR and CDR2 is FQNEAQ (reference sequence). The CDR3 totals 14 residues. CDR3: CASSLGGARNIQYF. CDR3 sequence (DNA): TGTGCCAGCAGCTTAGGGGGCGCGAGGAACATTCAGTACTTC.

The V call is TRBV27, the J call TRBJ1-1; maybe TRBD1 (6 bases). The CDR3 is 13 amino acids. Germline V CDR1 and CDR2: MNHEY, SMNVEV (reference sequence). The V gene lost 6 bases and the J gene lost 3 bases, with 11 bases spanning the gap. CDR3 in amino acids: CASRRGGDTEAFF. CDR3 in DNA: TGTGCCAGCAGAAGGGGGGGGGACACTGAAGCTTTCTTT.

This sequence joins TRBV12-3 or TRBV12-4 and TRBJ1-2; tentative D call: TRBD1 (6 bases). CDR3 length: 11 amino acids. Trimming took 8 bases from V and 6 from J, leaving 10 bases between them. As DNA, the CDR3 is TGTGCCAGCGGGTACAGGGATGGCTACACCTTC. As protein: CASGYRDGYTF.

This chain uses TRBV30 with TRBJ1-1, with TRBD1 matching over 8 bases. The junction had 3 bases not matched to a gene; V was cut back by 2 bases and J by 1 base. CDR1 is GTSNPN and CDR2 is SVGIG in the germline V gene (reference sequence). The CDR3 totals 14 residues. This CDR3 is CAWSITGGNTEAFF. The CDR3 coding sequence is TGTGCCTGGAGTATTACAGGGGGGAACACTGAAGCTTTCTTT.

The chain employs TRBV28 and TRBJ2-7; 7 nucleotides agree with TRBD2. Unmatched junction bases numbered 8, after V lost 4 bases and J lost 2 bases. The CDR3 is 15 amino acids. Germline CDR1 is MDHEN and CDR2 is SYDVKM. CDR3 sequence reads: CASSSAGLSTYEQYF. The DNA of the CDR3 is TGTGCCAGCAGTTCCGCGGGACTATCAACCTACGAGCAGTACTTC.